The clone carrying this T cell receptor beta chain was counted only a few times. Its antigen is unknown. These data belong to a study of cytomegalovirus exposure and HLA in healthy donors. General study results and limits: The majority of CMV-associated TCR beta chains were reported as apparently HLA-restricted in a later analysis. Among donors in an Asian-associated ancestry cluster, a later analysis reportedly found fewer N-insertions than the roughly 610-donor mean.

Researchers ran the PCR with 60 Vbeta and 13 Jbeta primers. This table comes from immunoSEQ multiplex PCR, and its TCRdb copy is limited to in-frame clones, with some not included. This table has roughly 250,000 clones, over 70% appearing once. The sequence derives from a girl aged 2-10 years in good health and CMV-seronegative. Sequencing input: PBMCs.

In DNA form, the CDR3 reads TGTGCCAGCAGCATTGAGGGATTTTCGGGCACTGAAGCTTTCTTT. Protein sequence: CASSIEGFSGTEAFF. The rearrangement uses TRBV28 and TRBJ1-1; D ambiguous. The CDR3 runs 15 residues. From germline, CDR1 is MDHEN and CDR2 SYDVKM. The V and J ends lost 6 bases and 4 bases respectively, with 18 bases between them.